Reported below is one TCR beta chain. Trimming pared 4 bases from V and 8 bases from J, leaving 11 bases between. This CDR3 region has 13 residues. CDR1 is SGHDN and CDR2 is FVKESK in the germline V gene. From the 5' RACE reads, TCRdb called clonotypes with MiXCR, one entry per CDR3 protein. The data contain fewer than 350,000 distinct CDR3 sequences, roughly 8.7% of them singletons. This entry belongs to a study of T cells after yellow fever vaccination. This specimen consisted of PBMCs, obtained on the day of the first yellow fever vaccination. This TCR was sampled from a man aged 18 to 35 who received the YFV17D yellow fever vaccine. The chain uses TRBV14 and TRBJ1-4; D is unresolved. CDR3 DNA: TGTGCCAGCAGCCTCGTTGGATTCGAAAAACTGTTTTTT. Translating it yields CASSLVGFEKLFF. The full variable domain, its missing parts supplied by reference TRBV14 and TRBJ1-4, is EAGVTQFPSHSVIEKGQTVTLRCDPISGHDNLYWYRRVMGKEIKFLLHFVKESKQDESGMPNNRFLAERTGGTYSTLKVQPAELEDSGVYFCASSLVGFEKLFFGSGTQLSVL.